This TCR beta chain is drawn from a study of T cells in Graves' hyperthyroidism and ophthalmopathy. Findings of the study overall: A model of 13 V-J features distinguished ophthalmopathy from stable hyperthyroidism.

This CDR3 region has 13 residues. CDR1 MNHEY and CDR2 SMNVEV come from the germline V gene (reference sequence). Trimming took off 6 bases at V and 7 bases at J, with 15 bases between the two ends. These patients, aged 18 to 65, had recently diagnosed hyperthyroidism lasting under 2 months. Patients with uncontrolled infections, other autoimmune diseases, pregnancy or lactation were excluded. RNA transcripts served as the template for amplifying TCR beta CDR3 regions. The primer set for the first-round RT-PCR of the TCR CDR3 was HTBI. TCRdb analysed the multiplex PCR reads with MiXCR anew, one entry per CDR3 protein. Seen here are about 420,000 distinct CDR3 sequences, around 15% observed once, and the top ten hold around 5.3%. This clonotype appeared many times. Its cognate antigen is unknown.

Material: blood. This clonotype was obtained from a woman aged 18 to 35 with Graves' hyperthyroidism. This sequence joins TRBV27 and TRBJ2-5; no definite D call. CDR3 amino acids: CASSLSKGGTQYF. The CDR3 nucleotides read TGTGCCAGCAGCCTCTCGAAGGGTGGGACCCAGTACTTC.